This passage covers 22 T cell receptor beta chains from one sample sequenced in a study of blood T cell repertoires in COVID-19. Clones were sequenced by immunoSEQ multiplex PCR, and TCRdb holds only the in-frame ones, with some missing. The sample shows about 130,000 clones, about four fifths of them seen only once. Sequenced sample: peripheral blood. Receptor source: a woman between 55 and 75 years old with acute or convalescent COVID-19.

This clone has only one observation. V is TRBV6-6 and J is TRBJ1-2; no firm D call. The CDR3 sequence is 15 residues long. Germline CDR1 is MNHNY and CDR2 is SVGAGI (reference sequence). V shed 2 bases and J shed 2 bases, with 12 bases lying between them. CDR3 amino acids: CASSYATGANYGYTF. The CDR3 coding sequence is TGTGCCAGCAGTTACGCGACTGGAGCCAACTATGGCTACACCTTC.

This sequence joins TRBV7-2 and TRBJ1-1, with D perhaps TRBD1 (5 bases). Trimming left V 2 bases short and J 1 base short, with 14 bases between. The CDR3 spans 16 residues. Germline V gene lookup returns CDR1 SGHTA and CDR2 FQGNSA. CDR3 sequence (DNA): TGTGCCAGCAGCTTAAACACAGGAGGGACGAACACTGAAGCTTTCTTT. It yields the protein CASSLNTGGTNTEAFF.

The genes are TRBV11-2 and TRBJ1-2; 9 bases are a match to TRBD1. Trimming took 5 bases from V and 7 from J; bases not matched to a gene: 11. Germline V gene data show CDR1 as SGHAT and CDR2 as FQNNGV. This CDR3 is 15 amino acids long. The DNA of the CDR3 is TGTGCCAGCAGCCACCCGGGACAGGGCACGGGTGGCTACACCTTC. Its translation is CASSHPGQGTGGYTF.

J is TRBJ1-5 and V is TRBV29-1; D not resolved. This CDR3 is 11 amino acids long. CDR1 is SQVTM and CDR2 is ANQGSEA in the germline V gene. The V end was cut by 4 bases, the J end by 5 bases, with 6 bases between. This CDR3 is CSVGHDQPQHF. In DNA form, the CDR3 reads TGCAGCGTTGGGCACGATCAGCCCCAGCATTTT.

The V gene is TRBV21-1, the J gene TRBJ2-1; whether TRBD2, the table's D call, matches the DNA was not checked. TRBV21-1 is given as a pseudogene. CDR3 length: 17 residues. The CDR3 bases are TGTGCCAGCAGCTTCAAGCGGGGGGCCAAAAGGGTCAATGAGCAGTTCTTC. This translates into CASSFKRGAKRVNEQFF.

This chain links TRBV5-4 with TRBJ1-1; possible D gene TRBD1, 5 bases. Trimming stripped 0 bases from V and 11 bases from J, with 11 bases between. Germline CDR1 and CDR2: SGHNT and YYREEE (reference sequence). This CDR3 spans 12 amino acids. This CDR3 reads CASSLDRKWAFF. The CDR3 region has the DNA TGTGCCAGCAGCTTGGACAGGAAGTGGGCTTTCTTT.

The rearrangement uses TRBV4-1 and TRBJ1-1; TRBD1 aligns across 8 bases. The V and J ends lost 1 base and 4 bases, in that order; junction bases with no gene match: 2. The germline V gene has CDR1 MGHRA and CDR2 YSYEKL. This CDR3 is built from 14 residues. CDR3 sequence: CASSQVTGATEAFF. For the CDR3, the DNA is TGCGCCAGCAGCCAAGTGACAGGGGCCACTGAAGCTTTCTTT.

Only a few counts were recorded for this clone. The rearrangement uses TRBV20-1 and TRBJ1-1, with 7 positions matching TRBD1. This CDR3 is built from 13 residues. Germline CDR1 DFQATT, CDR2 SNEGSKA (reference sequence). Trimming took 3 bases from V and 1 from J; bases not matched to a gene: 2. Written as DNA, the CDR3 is TGCAGTGCTAGTGGGACAGCGAACACTGAAGCTTTCTTT. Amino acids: CSASGTANTEAFF.

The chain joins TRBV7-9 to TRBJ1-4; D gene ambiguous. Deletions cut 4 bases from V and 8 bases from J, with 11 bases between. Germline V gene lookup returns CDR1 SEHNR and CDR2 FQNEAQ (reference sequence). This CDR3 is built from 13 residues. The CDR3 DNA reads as TGTGCCAGCAGCTCGGGGTTACGGGAAAAACTGTTTTTT. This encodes CASSSGLREKLFF.

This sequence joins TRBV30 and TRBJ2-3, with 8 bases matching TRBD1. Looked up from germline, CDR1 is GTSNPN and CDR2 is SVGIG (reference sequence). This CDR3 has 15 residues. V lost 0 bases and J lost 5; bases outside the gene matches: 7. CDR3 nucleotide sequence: TGTGCCTGGAGTGTAACGGCAGGGGGCGGAGATACGCAGTATTTT. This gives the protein CAWSVTAGGGDTQYF.

The CDR3 is CASAIYQGREQFF. In nucleotides, the CDR3 is TGTGCCAGCGCCATCTACCAGGGGCGTGAGCAGTTCTTC. The chain links TRBV5-4 to TRBJ2-1; perhaps TRBD1 as D (6 bases). There are 13 residues in the CDR3. V was trimmed by 7 bases and J by 9 bases, leaving 17 bases between them. Germline assignment: CDR1 SGHNT and CDR2 YYREEE (reference sequence).

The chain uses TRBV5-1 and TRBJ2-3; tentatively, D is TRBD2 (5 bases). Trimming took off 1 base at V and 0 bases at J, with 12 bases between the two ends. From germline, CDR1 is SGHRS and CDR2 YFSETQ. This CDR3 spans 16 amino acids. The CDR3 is CASSLSSGISTDTQYF. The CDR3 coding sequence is TGCGCCAGCAGCTTGTCCTCGGGGATTAGCACAGATACGCAGTATTTT.

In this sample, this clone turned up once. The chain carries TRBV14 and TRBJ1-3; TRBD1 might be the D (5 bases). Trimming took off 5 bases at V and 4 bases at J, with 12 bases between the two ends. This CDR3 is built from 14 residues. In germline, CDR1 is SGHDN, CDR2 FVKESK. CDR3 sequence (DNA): TGTGCCAGCAGCTATTTGCGGGGCGGAAACACCATATATTTT. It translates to CASSYLRGGNTIYF.

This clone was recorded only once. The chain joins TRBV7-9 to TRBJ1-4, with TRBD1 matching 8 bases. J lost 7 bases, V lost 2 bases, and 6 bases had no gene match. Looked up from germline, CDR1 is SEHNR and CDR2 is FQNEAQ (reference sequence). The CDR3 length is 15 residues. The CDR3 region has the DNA TGTGCCAGCAGCTTACTGCCAGGGGGCGGTGAAAAACTGTTTTTT. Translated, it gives CASSLLPGGGEKLFF. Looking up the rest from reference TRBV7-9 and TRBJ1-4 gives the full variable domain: DTGVSQNPRHKITKRGQNVTFRCDPISEHNRLYWYRQTLGQGPEFLTYFQNEAQLEKSRLLSDRFSAERPKGSFSTLEIQRTEQGDSAMYLCASSLLPGGGEKLFFGSGTQLSVL.

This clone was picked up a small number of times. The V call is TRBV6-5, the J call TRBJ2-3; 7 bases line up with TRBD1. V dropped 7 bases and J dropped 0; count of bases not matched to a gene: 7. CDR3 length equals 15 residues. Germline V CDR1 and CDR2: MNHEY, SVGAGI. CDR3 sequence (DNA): TGTGCCAGCAAACAGGGGTGGGGGAGCACAGATACGCAGTATTTT. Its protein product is CASKQGWGSTDTQYF.

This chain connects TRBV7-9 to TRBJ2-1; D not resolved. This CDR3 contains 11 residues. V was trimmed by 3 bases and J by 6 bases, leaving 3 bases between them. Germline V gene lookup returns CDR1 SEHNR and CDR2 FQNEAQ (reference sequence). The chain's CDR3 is CASSFSNEQFF. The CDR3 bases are TGTGCCAGCAGCTTCAGCAATGAGCAGTTCTTC.

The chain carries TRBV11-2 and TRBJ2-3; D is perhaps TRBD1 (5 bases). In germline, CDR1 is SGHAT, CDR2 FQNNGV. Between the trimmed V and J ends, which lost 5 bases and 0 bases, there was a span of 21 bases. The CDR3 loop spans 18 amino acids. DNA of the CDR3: TGTGCCAGCAGCCCGAGAGGTGGGGCAGGTCCTAGCACAGATACGCAGTATTTT. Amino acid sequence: CASSPRGGAGPSTDTQYF.

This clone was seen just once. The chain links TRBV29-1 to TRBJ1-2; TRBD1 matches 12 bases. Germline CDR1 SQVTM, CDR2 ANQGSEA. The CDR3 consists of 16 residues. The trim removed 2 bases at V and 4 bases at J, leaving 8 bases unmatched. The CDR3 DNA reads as TGCAGCGTTGAAAGGCCGGGACAGGGGGCTCTCTATGGCTACACCTTC. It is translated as CSVERPGQGALYGYTF.

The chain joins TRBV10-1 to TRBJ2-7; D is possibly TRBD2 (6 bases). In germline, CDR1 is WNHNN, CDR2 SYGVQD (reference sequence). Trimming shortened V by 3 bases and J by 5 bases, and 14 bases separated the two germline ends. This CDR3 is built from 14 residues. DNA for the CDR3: TGCGCCAGCAGTGAATCCGGGAGCGGAGACGAGCAGTACTTC. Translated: CASSESGSGDEQYF.

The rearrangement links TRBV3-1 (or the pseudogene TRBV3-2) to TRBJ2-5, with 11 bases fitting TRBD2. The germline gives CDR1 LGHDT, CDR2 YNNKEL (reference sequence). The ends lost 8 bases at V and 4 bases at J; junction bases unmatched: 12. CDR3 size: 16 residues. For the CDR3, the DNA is TGTGCCAGCGTCCGAGGGGTAGCGGGGGGGCGAGAGACCCAGTACTTC. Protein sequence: CASVRGVAGGRETQYF.

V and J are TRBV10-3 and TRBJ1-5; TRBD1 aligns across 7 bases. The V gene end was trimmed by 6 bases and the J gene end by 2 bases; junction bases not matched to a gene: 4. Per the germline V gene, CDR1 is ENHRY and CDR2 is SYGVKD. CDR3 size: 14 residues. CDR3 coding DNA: TGTGCCATCAGGGATGACAGGGGCAATCAGCCCCAGCATTTT. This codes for CAIRDDRGNQPQHF.

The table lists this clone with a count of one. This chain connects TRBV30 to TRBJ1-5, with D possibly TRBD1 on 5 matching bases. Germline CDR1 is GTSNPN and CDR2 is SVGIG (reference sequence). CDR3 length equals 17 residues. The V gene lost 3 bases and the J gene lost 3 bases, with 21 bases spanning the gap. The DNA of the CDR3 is TGTGCCTGGAGCGTGAAAACGGGACTTACCAACAATCAGCCCCAGCATTTT. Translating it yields CAWSVKTGLTNNQPQHF.